These 23 T cell receptor beta chains were all obtained from the same sample, sequenced in a study of blood T cell repertoires in COVID-19. Profiled with immunoSEQ multiplex PCR; TCRdb holds only in-frame clones, not every one. The sample contains about 290,000 clones, around 88% of which appear only once. Sequenced sample: peripheral blood. The source of these receptors is a man aged 35 to 55 with acute or convalescent COVID-19.

This sequence joins TRBV9 and TRBJ2-1; D unresolved. V was clipped by 4 bases and J by 10 bases, with 18 bases between them. CDR3 length: 14 residues. The V gene's germline CDR1 is SGDLS and CDR2 YYNGEE. The CDR3 is CASSPSARLNEQFF. The CDR3 nucleotides read TGTGCCAGCAGCCCCTCAGCCAGGCTTAACGAGCAGTTCTTC.

This clone was recorded only once. This chain uses TRBV6-5 with TRBJ1-4; D may be TRBD1 (5 bases). The CDR3 spans 13 residues. The V end lost 5 bases, the J end lost 6 bases, and 10 bases lay between the germline ends. Germline V gives CDR1 MNHEY, CDR2 SVGAGI. The CDR3 spells CASSPRGYEKLFF. In DNA, the CDR3 is TGTGCCAGCAGTCCCCGGGGGTATGAAAAACTGTTTTTT.

The rearrangement links TRBV18 to TRBJ1-2, with no clear D. V was cut by 3 bases and J by 7 bases, with 12 bases left in between. The CDR3 has 13 residues. Germline V lookup: CDR1 KGHSH, CDR2 LQKENI. As DNA, the CDR3 is TGTGCCAGCTCACCCGGGGAAGGGAGTGGCTACACCTTC. Amino acids: CASSPGEGSGYTF.

The chain has TRBV6-1 and TRBJ1-1; no clear D gene. The CDR3 has 13 residues. Germline V lookup: CDR1 MNHNS, CDR2 SASEGT. V lost 2 bases to trimming and J lost 2 bases, with 6 bases between them. The CDR3, as DNA: TGTGCCAGCAGTGAACTAATCAACACTGAAGCTTTCTTT. Translation gives CASSELINTEAFF.

This clone was recorded once. The chain is built from TRBV10-1 and TRBJ1-1; D not certain. The CDR3 runs to 13 residues. Germline CDR1 is WNHNN and CDR2 is SYGVQD (reference sequence). Trimming removed 5 bases at V and 4 bases at J, with 11 bases between. In DNA form, the CDR3 reads TGCGCCAGCAGTAAGAGGGAGGGCACTGAAGCTTTCTTT. Translated, it gives CASSKREGTEAFF.

The chain couples TRBV12-5 to TRBJ2-7; 7 bases fit TRBD1. CDR3 size: 15 residues. The germline V gene has CDR1 LGHNT and CDR2 FRNRAP. With 5 bases clipped from V and 0 bases from J, the junction kept 7 bases outside the gene matches. CDR3 sequence: CASGLLQGSSYEQYF. CDR3 DNA sequence: TGTGCTAGTGGTCTCCTACAGGGGAGCTCCTACGAGCAGTACTTC.

The chain joins TRBV6-5 to TRBJ2-3, with TRBD1 identical over 8 bases. With V trimmed by 6 bases and J by 3 bases, 8 bases remained unmatched. Germline V lookup: CDR1 MNHEY, CDR2 SVGAGI. This CDR3 is 15 amino acids long. Written as DNA, the CDR3 is TGTGCCAGCAGGTTGACAGGGGTTGAGACAGATACGCAGTATTTT. It is translated as CASRLTGVETDTQYF.

V is TRBV9 and J is TRBJ1-6; TRBD1 aligns across 8 bases. This CDR3 contains 17 residues. V was pared by 4 bases and J by 1 base, with 7 bases of the junction left unmatched. CDR1 is SGDLS, CDR2 YYNGEE, per germline. The CDR3, as DNA: TGTGCCAGCAGCAAAGGACAGGGTCGGTCCTATAATTCACCCCTCCACTTT. It translates to CASSKGQGRSYNSPLHF.

This chain links TRBV6-4 with TRBJ1-1, with TRBD1 matching over 7 bases. The CDR3 loop spans 13 amino acids. CDR1 is MRHNA, CDR2 SNTAGT, per germline. After removal of 5 bases from V and 11 bases from J, the junction contained 11 bases not matched to a gene. The CDR3 nucleotides read TGTGCCAGCAGTTCAGATTCGACAGGGAAGGCTTTCTTT. Its translation: CASSSDSTGKAFF.

The gene calls are TRBV5-1 and TRBJ1-6; no clear D gene. Trimming stripped 0 bases from V and 8 bases from J, with 12 bases between. The CDR3 runs to 15 residues. The V gene's germline CDR1 is SGHRS and CDR2 YFSETQ. The CDR3 DNA sequence: TGCGCCAGCAGCTTGGGTGGAGGCCAGGATTCACCCCTCCACTTT. Residues: CASSLGGGQDSPLHF.

This clone appeared once. This rearrangement joins TRBV27 to TRBJ2-1; TRBD1 is a possible D gene (6 bases). The CDR3 consists of 15 residues. Per the germline V gene, CDR1 is MNHEY and CDR2 is SMNVEV (reference sequence). The V gene lost 5 bases and the J gene lost 7 bases, with 18 bases spanning the gap. Here the CDR3 DNA reads TGTGCCAGCAGTATCCGGGACATGCAGCCTAATGAGCAGTTCTTC. It translates to CASSIRDMQPNEQFF.

J is TRBJ2-2 and V is TRBV14; unclear D gene. The CDR3 is made up of 14 amino acids. Germline V gene data show CDR1 as SGHDN and CDR2 as FVKESK. The V end was cut by 3 bases, the J end by 2 bases, with 7 bases between. CDR3 nucleotides: TGTGCCAGCAGCCAGCAGTCAAACACCGGGGAGCTGTTTTTT. Amino acid sequence: CASSQQSNTGELFF.

The chain is built from TRBV30 and TRBJ1-2; TRBD1 matches at 9 bases. The CDR3 totals 12 residues. Losses at the gene ends were 5 bases for V and 7 bases for J; bases not matched to a gene: 5. The germline CDR1 and CDR2 sequences are GTSNPN and SVGIG (reference sequence). The CDR3 spells CAWGTGTGGYTF. CDR3 sequence (DNA): TGTGCCTGGGGGACAGGGACGGGTGGCTACACCTTC. Full variable domain (outside the CDR3, taken from reference TRBV30 and TRBJ1-2): SQTIHQWPATLVQPVGSPLSLECTVEGTSNPNLYWYRQAAGRGLQLLFYSVGIGQISSEVPQNLSASRPQDRQFILSSKKLLLSDSGFYLCAWGTGTGGYTFGSGTRLTVV.

The CDR3 spells CATSEPGGTNEQFF. The CDR3 region has the DNA TGTGCCACCAGTGAACCAGGGGGGACGAATGAGCAGTTCTTC. The rearrangement uses TRBV24-1 and TRBJ2-1; maybe TRBD1 (7 bases). V lost 4 bases to trimming and J lost 7 bases, with 13 bases between them. Per germline, CDR1 KGHDR and CDR2 SFDVKD. The length of the CDR3 is 14 residues.

The V gene is TRBV6-5, the J gene TRBJ1-2; 7 bases agree with TRBD1. The CDR3 totals 13 residues. CDR1 and CDR2 (germline): MNHEY, SVGAGI. With V trimmed by 6 bases and J by 8 bases, 9 bases remained unmatched. CDR3 nucleotide sequence: TGTGCCAGCAGACCCAGGGGGGCGGGGGGCTACACCTTC. This translates into CASRPRGAGGYTF.

The J gene is TRBJ2-7, the V gene TRBV29-1, with a tentative D call TRBD2 (5 bases). Germline V gives CDR1 SQVTM, CDR2 ANQGSEA. V lost 7 bases and J lost 1, with 14 bases in between. The CDR3 is 13 amino acids. The CDR3 is CSAEGASSYEQYF. The CDR3 DNA is TGCAGCGCCGAGGGCGCCTCTTCCTACGAGCAGTACTTC.

About this clone: Different DNA sequences within this sample yield the same CDR3. The rearrangement joins TRBV11-2 to TRBJ2-3, with D unresolved. V lost 3 bases and J lost 2, with 9 bases in between. The CDR3 has 14 residues. Germline V gene data show CDR1 as SGHAT and CDR2 as FQNNGV. DNA of the CDR3: TGTGCCAGCAGCTTTGGGTTAGCCACAGATACGCAGTATTTT. It translates to CASSFGLATDTQYF. The full variable domain, its missing parts supplied by reference TRBV11-2 and TRBJ2-3, is EAGVAQSPRYKIIEKRQSVAFWCNPISGHATLYWYQQILGQGPKLLIQFQNNGVVDDSQLPKDRFSAERLKGVDSTLKIQPAKLEDSAVYLCASSFGLATDTQYFGPGTRLTVL.

The gene calls are TRBV6-5 and TRBJ1-3; D perhaps matches TRBD1 (5 bases). Germline CDR1 is MNHEY and CDR2 is SVGAGI. This CDR3 spans 16 amino acids. Between the trimmed V and J ends, which lost 2 bases and 0 bases, there was a span of 11 bases. Written as DNA, the CDR3 is TGTGCCAGCAGTTACCAGGGCCCCTACTCTGGAAACACCATATATTTT. It specifies CASSYQGPYSGNTIYF.

The V and J genes are TRBV5-6 and TRBJ2-1, with D possibly matching TRBD1 (6 bases). The germline V and J ends were trimmed by 6 bases and 4 bases, with 17 bases remaining between them. Germline V lookup: CDR1 SGHDT, CDR2 YYEEEE. The CDR3 is 15 residues long. The CDR3 DNA is TGTGCCAGCACCCTAGCCGGGACAATTTACAATGAGCAGTTCTTC. Its translation: CASTLAGTIYNEQFF.

This clone appeared a few times. The sample holds other DNA sequences that translate to the same CDR3. The rearrangement joins TRBV18 to TRBJ1-2; no firm D call. The germline V and J ends were trimmed by 0 bases and 4 bases, with 9 bases remaining between them. Germline CDR1 KGHSH, CDR2 LQKENI. The CDR3 length is 14 residues. CDR3 region: CASSPPSGSYGYTF. DNA of the CDR3: TGTGCCAGCTCACCACCTTCGGGTAGCTATGGCTACACCTTC.

This chain connects TRBV5-1 to TRBJ2-7; 11 nucleotides match TRBD2. This CDR3 comprises 14 residues. The V gene end was trimmed by 3 bases and the J gene end by 12 bases; junction bases not matched to a gene: 11. The germline CDR1 and CDR2 sequences are SGHRS and YFSETQ. CDR3 residues: CASSWGASGGHGYF. CDR3 nucleotides: TGCGCCAGCAGCTGGGGTGCTAGCGGGGGGCACGGGTACTTC.

CDR3 sequence: CASSFPGQAPTNEKLFF. The CDR3 DNA is TGTGCCAGCAGTTTCCCGGGACAGGCACCAACTAATGAAAAACTGTTTTTT. The chain uses TRBV28 and TRBJ1-4; TRBD1 aligns across 8 bases. The CDR3 totals 17 residues. CDR1 and CDR2 (germline): MDHEN, SYDVKM. The ends lost 3 bases at V and 0 bases at J; junction bases unmatched: 6.

Concerning this clone: Other DNA sequences from this sample encode an identical CDR3 as well. The chain carries TRBV7-2 and TRBJ2-7, with D perhaps TRBD1 (6 bases). CDR1 is SGHTA, CDR2 FQGNSA, per germline. This CDR3 has 13 amino acids. The ends were cut back, 4 bases at V and 3 bases at J, with 10 bases in the middle. CDR3 sequence: CASSSRQVYEQYF. DNA for the CDR3: TGTGCCAGCAGCTCCAGACAGGTCTACGAGCAGTACTTC.